One and the same sample provided the 12 T cell receptor beta chains below, sequenced in a study of blood T cell repertoires in COVID-19. Using immunoSEQ multiplex PCR, the repertoire was profiled, and TCRdb retains in-frame clones only, with some absent. The table lists about 210,000 clones, roughly four fifths of them singletons, with about 8% in the top ten. The sequenced material came from peripheral blood. These TCRs come from a woman in her forties or fifties with active or convalescent COVID-19.

The gene calls are TRBV5-1 and TRBJ2-5, with 7 bases fitting TRBD1. CDR3 length equals 14 residues. Looked up from germline, CDR1 is SGHRS and CDR2 is YFSETQ. J was trimmed by 2 bases and V by 0 bases; bases with no gene match: 1. CDR3 in DNA: TGCGCCAGCAGCTTGGGGGACAGACAAGAGACCCAGTACTTC. The encoded protein is CASSLGDRQETQYF.

The V gene is TRBV6-5, the J gene TRBJ2-7, with a tentative D call TRBD1 (6 bases). V lost 8 bases and J 3 bases, leaving 17 bases between the germline ends. The CDR3 has 14 residues. Germline assignment: CDR1 MNHEY and CDR2 SVGAGI. The CDR3 nucleotides read TGTGCCAGCGTATCTCGGGCAGGGGACTACGAGCAGTACTTC. The encoded protein is CASVSRAGDYEQYF.

The chain combines TRBV15 with TRBJ2-6, with TRBD1 identical over 9 bases. The CDR3 extends over 18 amino acids. With 5 bases clipped from V and 6 bases from J, the junction kept 14 bases outside the gene matches. Germline V gene sequence: CDR1 LNHNV, CDR2 YYDKDF (reference sequence). CDR3 bases: TGTGCCACCAGCGGGGGCGGACAGGGGCTTAGTGAGGCCAACGTCCTGACTTTC. This translates into CATSGGGQGLSEANVLTF.

The chain links TRBV18 to TRBJ1-2, with D possibly TRBD1 on 5 matching bases. The CDR3 has 14 amino acids. Germline CDR1 is KGHSH and CDR2 is LQKENI. V dropped 3 bases and J dropped 8 bases, with 16 bases sitting between them. CDR3 region: CASSPQGGEDGYTF. DNA for the CDR3: TGTGCCAGCTCACCGCAGGGAGGGGAAGACGGCTACACCTTC. Filled out from reference TRBV18 and TRBJ1-2, the complete variable domain reads NAGVMQNPRHLVRRRGQEARLRCSPMKGHSHVYWYRQLPEEGLKFMVYLQKENIIDESGMPKERFSAEFPKEGPSILRIQQVVRGDSAAYFCASSPQGGEDGYTFGSGTRLTVV.

This clone has a single count. The rearrangement joins TRBV2 to TRBJ1-2; the match to TRBD1 covers 8 bases. The CDR3 runs 15 residues. Germline loops: CDR1 SNHLY, CDR2 FYNNEI. J lost 6 bases, V lost 0 bases, and 6 bases had no gene match. The CDR3 nucleotides read TGTGCCAGCAGTGAAGCGGGGGGACAGGCTGATGGCTACACCTTC. It specifies CASSEAGGQADGYTF.

This clone was seen just once. The chain employs TRBV28 and TRBJ1-5, with D maybe TRBD1 (5 bases). CDR1 is MDHEN, CDR2 SYDVKM, per germline. This CDR3 is 19 amino acids long. Trimming shortened V by 6 bases and J by 5 bases, and 29 bases separated the two germline ends. CDR3 residues: CASSPAVRSGRAGHQPQHF. The CDR3 coding sequence is TGTGCCAGCAGCCCGGCGGTCCGTTCCGGGCGGGCGGGACATCAGCCCCAGCATTTT.

This sequence joins TRBV5-8 and TRBJ1-1; D may be TRBD1 (6 bases). With 4 bases removed from V and 3 bases from J, the gap between germline ends came to 16 bases. Looked up from germline, CDR1 is SGHTS and CDR2 is YDEGEE. The CDR3 extends over 15 amino acids. CDR3: CASSLDGDIYTEAFF. CDR3 nucleotides: TGTGCCAGCAGCCTGGATGGGGACATTTACACTGAAGCTTTCTTT.

This clone came up once. The rearrangement uses TRBV23-1 and TRBJ1-2; 7 positions match TRBD1. Being an ORF, TRBV23-1 has a function that is uncertain. The length of the CDR3 is 18 residues. V dropped 2 bases and J dropped 1; count of bases not matched to a gene: 13. Written as DNA, the CDR3 is TGCGCCAGCAGTCAAGCGAAGTCCGGACAGGAATATAACTATGGCTACACCTTC. It yields the protein CASSQAKSGQEYNYGYTF.

The CDR3 DNA follows: TGTGCCAGCAGTTACCCCACAGCGGGACTAGCGGGGGCCTTGGAGCAGTACTTC. Amino acids: CASSYPTAGLAGALEQYF. This chain uses TRBV6-2 or TRBV6-3 with TRBJ2-7; 14 bases fit TRBD2. Trimming at V came to 2 bases and at J to 7 bases, leaving 13 bases not matched to a gene. CDR1 is MNHEY and CDR2 is SVGEGT in the germline V gene. CDR3 size: 18 residues.

V and J are TRBV18 and TRBJ2-7; 11 bases agree with TRBD1. After removal of 5 bases from V and 3 bases from J, the junction contained 3 bases not matched to a gene. The CDR3 is 14 amino acids. Germline V CDR1 and CDR2: KGHSH, LQKENI. This chain's CDR3 is CASSGTGGIYEQYF. The CDR3 nucleotides are TGTGCCAGCTCAGGGACAGGGGGGATCTACGAGCAGTACTTC.

The chain joins TRBV18 to TRBJ2-3; tentative D call: TRBD1 (5 bases). V lost 6 bases to trimming and J lost 2 bases, with 18 bases between them. This CDR3 comprises 16 residues. Germline assignment: CDR1 KGHSH and CDR2 LQKENI. The CDR3 bases are TGTGCCAGCTCCCCTGGGGCACCGTACCTCACAGATACGCAGTATTTT. It codes for CASSPGAPYLTDTQYF.

CDR3 sequence reads: CASSVVASGGTGELFF. The CDR3 nucleotides are TGTGCCAGCAGCGTAGTAGCTAGCGGGGGAACCGGGGAGCTGTTTTTT. This sequence joins TRBV9 and TRBJ2-2, with TRBD2 matching 10 bases. The germline CDR1 and CDR2 sequences are SGDLS and YYNGEE. The V segment lost 0 bases and the J segment 5 bases; nucleotides outside the gene matches: 4. The length of the CDR3 is 16 residues.